This T cell receptor beta chain was identified in a study of cytomegalovirus exposure and HLA in healthy donors. The CDR3 is 17 residues long. Primers included in the PCR were 60 Vbeta and 13 Jbeta primers. Sequenced by immunoSEQ multiplex PCR; TCRdb stores in-frame clones only, minus some. The sample lists roughly 200,000 clones, about 70% occurring once. The study's findings and limits: The likely origin of a cluster of highly shared sequence variants was a sequencing artifact.

A remark on this clone: Its matching antigen is unknown.

Input material: PBMCs. This sequence originates from a man in his forties in good health and CMV-seropositive. The chain links TRBV21-1 to TRBJ1-5; the table's D call, TRBD1, was not checked against the DNA. TRBV21-1 corresponds to a pseudogene. The CDR3 loop reads CASSKGSGQGGHQPQHF. CDR3 DNA sequence: TGTGCCAGCAGCAAAGGATCGGGACAGGGCGGACATCAGCCCCAGCATTTT.